This paragraph reports one TCR beta chain. Its specificity is unknown. At one end the junction does not follow the germline gene, possibly because of a read error. A second PCR, run for roughly 7 to 11 cycles, used a sample-barcoded 5' primer plus a J-beta primer mix. Any given sample supplied a minimum of 3 million CDR3-containing paired-end reads. TCRdb analysed the 5' RACE reads with MiXCR anew, one entry per CDR3 protein. Of around 1,700,000 distinct CDR3 sequences in the sample, 28% are singletons; the top ten hold around 7.7%. The data belong to a study of blood T cells in healthy people across ages. Whole-study findings and limits: Reliance upon unsorted PBMCs precluded definitive naive versus antigen-experienced comparison. Investigators viewed diversity estimates from one million T cells as underestimates, the study reported.

Samples had at least 6 million PBMCs isolated from them. This CDR3 has 14 amino acids. Looked up from germline, CDR1 is DFQATT and CDR2 is SNEGSKA (reference sequence). The receptor's source is a woman under 40 in good health. V is TRBV20-1 and J is TRBJ2-7; D remains unclear. The J call may not be correct, given that the DNA end is closer to TRBJ2-5. The source material was blood. The CDR3 DNA is TGCTGTGCTAAGGGATCCCGGAATATCGAGACCCAGTACTTC. This gives the protein CCAKGSRNIETQYF.